This is a list of T cell receptor beta chains from one sample in a study of CD8+ T cells in alopecia areata. Clones were read by immunoSEQ multiplex PCR, and TCRdb kept only the in-frame ones, dropping some. The data show 70,000 or so clones, with approximately 58% seen just once and roughly a sixth held by the top ten. Sequencing used CD8+ T cells sorted from blood, obtained at week 0. These receptors were collected from a human donor with alopecia areata. Both conserved end residues are part of each CDR3. The order of the fields is V gene, J gene, CDR3 protein.

V: TRBV7-9; J: TRBJ1-2; CDR3: CASGGDNYGYTF
V: TRBV5-6; J: TRBJ2-3; CDR3: CASTRDRVTDTQYF
V: TRBV29-1; J: TRBJ2-1; CDR3: CSPRMGNYNEQFF
V: TRBV29-1; J: TRBJ1-1; CDR3: CSVEGSVGNTEAFF
V: TRBV27; J: TRBJ2-3; CDR3: CASSSAGDVRTDTQYF
V: TRBV29-1; J: TRBJ1-2; CDR3: CSVAEGGRGYGYTF
V: TRBV5-6; J: TRBJ2-4; CDR3: CASSLGTTIGDIQYF
V: TRBV6-1; J: TRBJ2-1; CDR3: CASSELALNYNEQFF
V: TRBV19; J: TRBJ2-1; CDR3: CASSGLAFEQFF
V: TRBV11-2; J: TRBJ2-3; CDR3: CASSLWGPAESDTQYF
V: TRBV5-6; J: TRBJ1-4; CDR3: CASSPQGGEKLFF
V: TRBV7-9; J: TRBJ1-1; CDR3: CASSYVRGDTEAFF
V: TRBV27; J: TRBJ2-5; CDR3: CASSPNTVRAETQYF
V: TRBV27; J: TRBJ1-5; CDR3: CASSSTTGWGNQPQHF
V: TRBV15; J: TRBJ2-2; CDR3: CATSTVDSLTTNTGELFF
V: TRBV28; J: TRBJ2-7; CDR3: CASSLFRQDLNEQYF
V: TRBV27; J: TRBJ1-1; CDR3: CASSSPHEAFF
V: TRBV4-1; J: TRBJ2-7; CDR3: CASSQGQYYEQYF
V: TRBV4-1; J: TRBJ2-3; CDR3: CASSQERGAGSTDTQYF
V: TRBV7-9; J: TRBJ1-1; CDR3: CASSSSRIANTEAFF
V: TRBV9; J: TRBJ2-5; CDR3: CASSHEGQETQYF
V: TRBV9; J: TRBJ2-1; CDR3: CASSVDSGGASYNEQFF
V: TRBV4-1; J: TRBJ2-3; CDR3: CASSQDPSGGNTQYF
V: TRBV5-6; J: TRBJ2-7; CDR3: CASSYGVGSYEQYF
V: TRBV30; J: TRBJ2-3; CDR3: CAWSGVGYTDTQYF
V: TRBV4-3; J: TRBJ1-2; CDR3: CASSPGQGDGYTF
V: TRBV29-1; J: TRBJ2-1; CDR3: CSVEQGGNEQFF
V: TRBV4-3; J: TRBJ2-7; CDR3: CASSRTGASYEQYF
V: TRBV30; J: TRBJ1-4; CDR3: CAWSSGTGVEKLFF
V: TRBV29-1; J: TRBJ1-4; CDR3: CSVEDNEKLFF
V: TRBV13; J: TRBJ2-5; CDR3: CASSLLGETQYF
V: TRBV27; J: TRBJ2-4; CDR3: CASSLGLAKNIQYF
V: TRBV27; J: TRBJ2-3; CDR3: CASSFTGTSGATDTQYF
V: TRBV5-1; J: TRBJ2-7; CDR3: CASSLGTGGYEQYF
V: TRBV5-1; J: TRBJ2-2; CDR3: CASSLSGLFSGELFF
V: TRBV28; J: TRBJ2-1; CDR3: CASGDGVLSYNEQFF
V: TRBV4-2; J: TRBJ1-1; CDR3: CASSHGLGTEAFF
V: TRBV27; J: TRBJ1-2; CDR3: CASSLRGTGGHDYGYTF
V: TRBV7-9; J: TRBJ2-1; CDR3: CASSNYLRGVEQFF
V: TRBV27; J: TRBJ2-7; CDR3: CASSSGTGFVEQYF
V: TRBV9; J: TRBJ2-7; CDR3: CASTGSYEQYF
V: TRBV29-1; J: TRBJ2-2; CDR3: CSVETILGQGNTGELFF
V: TRBV27; J: TRBJ1-5; CDR3: CASSPPGANQPQHF
V: TRBV7-6; J: TRBJ2-7; CDR3: CASSSGTSGNGEQYF
V: TRBV2; J: TRBJ1-5; CDR3: CASSDKGNQPQHF
V: TRBV13; J: TRBJ2-3; CDR3: CASSNRGRTDTQYF
V: TRBV4-3; J: TRBJ1-2; CDR3: CASSQETGYGYTF
V: TRBV15; J: TRBJ1-5; CDR3: CATSREADLNQPQHF
V: TRBV5-1; J: TRBJ2-1; CDR3: CASSSSGGFYNEQFF
V: TRBV2; J: TRBJ2-3; CDR3: CAREGAGDTQYF
V: TRBV6-5; J: TRBJ2-5; CDR3: CASSYEGFAREETQYF
V: TRBV7-9; J: TRBJ2-5; CDR3: CASSLIQETQYF
V: TRBV11-2; J: TRBJ2-7; CDR3: CASSSWEGTGVDEQYF
V: TRBV5-1; J: TRBJ1-1; CDR3: CASKERNTEAFF
V: TRBV4-3; J: TRBJ2-2; CDR3: CASSQGAANTGELFF
V: TRBV13; J: TRBJ2-2; CDR3: CASGPGNTGELFF
V: TRBV9; J: TRBJ2-7; CDR3: CASSVEDSGLSYEQYF
V: TRBV30; J: TRBJ1-1; CDR3: CAWSPGQGNTEAFF
V: TRBV7-3; J: TRBJ2-1; CDR3: CASSPTVGNEQFF